Following are 8 T cell receptor beta chains from one sample sequenced in a study of T cell responses to AZD1222 COVID-19 vaccine. Libraries were prepared by immunoSEQ multiplex PCR; TCRdb keeps only in-frame clonotypes and omits some of them. The data show 94,000 or so clones, with 90% seen just once and about a quarter held by the top ten. The source was peripheral blood, collected on day 0 of AZD1222 vaccination. These receptors were collected from an adult in good health.

V gene TRBV6-5 combines with J gene TRBJ2-7, with D possibly TRBD1 on 5 matching bases. V lost 6 bases and J 3 bases, leaving 6 bases between the germline ends. Germline V lookup: CDR1 MNHEY, CDR2 SVGAGI. The CDR3 is 11 residues long. Here the CDR3 DNA reads TGTGCCAGCAGCGACAGCTACGAGCAGTACTTC. This encodes CASSDSYEQYF.

The chain employs TRBV7-9 and TRBJ2-7, with TRBD1 identical over 10 bases. The junction had 4 bases not matched to a gene; V was cut back by 3 bases and J by 5 bases. CDR1 and CDR2 from the germline V gene are SEHNR and FQNEAQ (reference sequence). The CDR3 loop spans 14 amino acids. The DNA for the CDR3 is TGTGCCAGCAGCTTCGGGACAGGGGCGGACGAGCAGTACTTC. Its translation is CASSFGTGADEQYF.

The chain carries TRBV2 and TRBJ2-1; D assignment may be TRBD1 or TRBD2 (5 bases each). Germline V gives CDR1 SNHLY, CDR2 FYNNEI. CDR3 length: 8 amino acids. CDR3 in amino acids: CAGDEQFF. The CDR3 coding sequence is TGTGCGGGGGATGAGCAGTTCTTC.

The chain links TRBV30 to TRBJ1-2; D is perhaps TRBD1 (6 bases). CDR1 GTSNPN and CDR2 SVGIG come from the germline V gene (reference sequence). Trimming removed 8 bases at V and 6 bases at J, with 19 bases between. This CDR3 region has 13 residues. The CDR3 loop is CAGGRDGEHGYTF. The CDR3 DNA reads as TGTGCCGGGGGGCGGGACGGCGAGCATGGCTACACCTTC.

The chain employs TRBV18 and TRBJ2-3; 9 bases line up with TRBD1. Germline CDR1 and CDR2: KGHSH and LQKENI. The CDR3 spans 15 residues. Losses at the gene ends were 6 bases for V and 4 bases for J; bases not matched to a gene: 8. For the CDR3, the DNA is TGTGCCAGCTCCCCGGGACAGGGAAACTCAGATACGCAGTATTTT. Amino acids: CASSPGQGNSDTQYF.

The chain joins TRBV5-4 to TRBJ1-2, with TRBD1 matching over 9 bases. V lost 4 bases to trimming and J lost 3 bases; unmatched junction nucleotides: 13. The germline CDR1 and CDR2 sequences are SGHNT and YYREEE (reference sequence). This CDR3 comprises 17 residues. For the CDR3, the DNA is TGTGCCAGCAGCATGGACAGGGGAGGTGGGGTAGACTATGGCTACACCTTC. As protein: CASSMDRGGGVDYGYTF. The full variable domain, with the rest looked up from reference TRBV5-4 and TRBJ1-2, is ETGVTQSPTHLIKTRGQQVTLRCSSQSGHNTVSWYQQALGQGPQFIFQYYREEENGRGNFPPRFSGLQFPNYSSELNVNALELDDSALYLCASSMDRGGGVDYGYTFGSGTRLTVV.

The chain combines TRBV6-5 with TRBJ2-1, with D maybe TRBD2 (5 bases). In germline, CDR1 is MNHEY, CDR2 SVGAGI. The CDR3 is made up of 15 amino acids. Between the trimmed V and J ends, which lost 0 bases and 6 bases, there was a span of 12 bases. For the CDR3, the DNA is TGTGCCAGCAGTTACTCGAGACGGGGTCGCAATGAGCAGTTCTTC. Translated, it gives CASSYSRRGRNEQFF.

The rearrangement joins TRBV28 to TRBJ2-7, with TRBD2 matching over 13 bases. The CDR3 has 16 residues. Germline CDR1 reads MDHEN; CDR2 reads SYDVKM. V lost 5 bases, J lost 2 bases, and 6 bases stayed unmatched. In DNA, the CDR3 is TGTGCCAGCAGTCCGCCCGGGACTAGCGGGACCTACGAGCAGTACTTC. It yields the protein CASSPPGTSGTYEQYF.